Reported below is one T cell receptor beta chain. Its cognate antigen is unknown. Germline V lookup: CDR1 DFQATT, CDR2 SNEGSKA (reference sequence). The V gene end was trimmed by 3 bases and the J gene end by 2 bases; junction bases not matched to a gene: 4. The CDR3 has 14 amino acids. TCRdb's copy holds only in-frame clones and misses some; the assay was immunoSEQ multiplex PCR. Of about 150,000 clones in the sample, about 90% were seen once. The entry originates in a study of T cell responses to AZD1222 COVID-19 vaccine. Whole-study results and caveats: The study found Spike-specific TCR breadth and depth rose after two AZD1222 doses. After the peak T cell response, and only then, were repertoires sampled. In a largely white British group with more females than males, clonal diversity was possibly underestimated.

Sequencing was performed on peripheral blood, taken 28 days after the second dose of the MenACWY control vaccine. This TCR derives from an adult who received the MenACWY meningococcal vaccine as a control. The rearrangement links TRBV20-1 to TRBJ2-1, with 7 positions matching TRBD2. The CDR3 nucleotides read TGCAGTGCTAGTGGGGGGAGGGCCTACAATGAGCAGTTCTTC. Translation gives CSASGGRAYNEQFF.